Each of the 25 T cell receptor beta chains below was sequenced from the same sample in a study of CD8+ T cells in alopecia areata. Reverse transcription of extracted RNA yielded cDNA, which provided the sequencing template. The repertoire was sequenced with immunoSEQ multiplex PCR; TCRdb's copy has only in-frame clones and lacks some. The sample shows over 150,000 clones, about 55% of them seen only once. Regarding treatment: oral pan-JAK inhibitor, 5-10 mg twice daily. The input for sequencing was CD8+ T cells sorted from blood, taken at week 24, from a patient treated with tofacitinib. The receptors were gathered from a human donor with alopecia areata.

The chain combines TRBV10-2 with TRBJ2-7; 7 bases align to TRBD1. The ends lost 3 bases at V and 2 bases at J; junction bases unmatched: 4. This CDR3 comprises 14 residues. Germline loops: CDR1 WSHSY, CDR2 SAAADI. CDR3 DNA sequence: TGCGCCAGCAGTGATAGGGGGCACGCCTACGAGCAGTACTTC. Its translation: CASSDRGHAYEQYF.

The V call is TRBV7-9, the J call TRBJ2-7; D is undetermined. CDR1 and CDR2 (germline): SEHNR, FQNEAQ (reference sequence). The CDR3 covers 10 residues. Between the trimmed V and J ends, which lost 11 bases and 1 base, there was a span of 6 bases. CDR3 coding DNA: TGTGCCGCCGGTTCCTACGAGCAGTACTTC. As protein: CAAGSYEQYF.

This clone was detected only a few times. In DNA, the CDR3 is TGTGCCAGCAGCGTACATTGGAGTAGCACAGATACGCAGTATTTT. Translated: CASSVHWSSTDTQYF. The chain uses TRBV9 and TRBJ2-3; D not certain. Trimming shortened V by 1 base and J by 0 bases, and 9 bases separated the two germline ends. CDR1 is SGDLS, CDR2 YYNGEE, per germline. The CDR3 length is 15 residues.

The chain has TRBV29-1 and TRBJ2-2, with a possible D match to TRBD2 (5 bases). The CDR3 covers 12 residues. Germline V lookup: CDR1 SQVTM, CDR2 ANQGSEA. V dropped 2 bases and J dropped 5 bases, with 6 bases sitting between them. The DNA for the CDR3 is TGCAGCGTTGAATGGAGGACCGGGGAGCTGTTTTTT. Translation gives CSVEWRTGELFF.

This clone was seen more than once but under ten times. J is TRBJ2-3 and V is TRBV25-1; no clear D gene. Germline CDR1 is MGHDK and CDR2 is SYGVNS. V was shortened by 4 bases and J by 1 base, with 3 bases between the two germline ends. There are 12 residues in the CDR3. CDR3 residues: CASSARTDTQYF. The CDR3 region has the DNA TGTGCCAGCAGTGCCCGCACAGATACGCAGTATTTT.

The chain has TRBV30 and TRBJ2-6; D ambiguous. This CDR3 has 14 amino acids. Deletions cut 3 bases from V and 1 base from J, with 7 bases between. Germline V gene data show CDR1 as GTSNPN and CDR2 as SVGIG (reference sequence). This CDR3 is CAWRVKSGANVLTF. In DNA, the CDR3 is TGTGCCTGGAGGGTCAAGTCTGGGGCCAACGTCCTGACTTTC.

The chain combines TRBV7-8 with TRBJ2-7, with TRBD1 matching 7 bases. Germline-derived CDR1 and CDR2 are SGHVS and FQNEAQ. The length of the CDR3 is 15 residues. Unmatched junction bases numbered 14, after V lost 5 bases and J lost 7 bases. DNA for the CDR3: TGTGCCAGCAGCGCTTGGTCTGGGACAGAACAAGAGCAGTACTTC. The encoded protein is CASSAWSGTEQEQYF.

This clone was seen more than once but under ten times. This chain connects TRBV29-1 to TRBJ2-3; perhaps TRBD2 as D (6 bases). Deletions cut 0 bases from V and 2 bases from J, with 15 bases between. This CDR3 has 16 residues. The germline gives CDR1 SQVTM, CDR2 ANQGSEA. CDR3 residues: CSVEDRGSGNTDTQYF. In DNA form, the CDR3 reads TGCAGCGTTGAAGATCGGGGTAGCGGTAACACAGATACGCAGTATTTT.

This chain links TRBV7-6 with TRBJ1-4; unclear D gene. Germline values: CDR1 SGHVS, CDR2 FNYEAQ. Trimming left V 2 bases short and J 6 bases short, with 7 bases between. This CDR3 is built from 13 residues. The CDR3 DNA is TGTGCCAGCAGCTTATGGGTAGATGAAAAACTGTTTTTT. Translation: CASSLWVDEKLFF.

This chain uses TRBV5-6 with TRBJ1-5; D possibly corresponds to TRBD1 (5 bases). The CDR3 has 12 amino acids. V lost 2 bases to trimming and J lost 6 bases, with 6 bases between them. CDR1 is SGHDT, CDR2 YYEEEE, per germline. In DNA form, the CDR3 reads TGTGCCAGCAGCTTAGGGACTCAGCCCCAGCATTTT. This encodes CASSLGTQPQHF. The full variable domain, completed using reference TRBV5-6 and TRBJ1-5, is DAGVTQSPTHLIKTRGQQVTLRCSPKSGHDTVSWYQQALGQGPQFIFQYYEEEERQRGNFPDRFSGHQFPNYSSELNVNALLLGDSALYLCASSLGTQPQHFGDGTRLSIL.

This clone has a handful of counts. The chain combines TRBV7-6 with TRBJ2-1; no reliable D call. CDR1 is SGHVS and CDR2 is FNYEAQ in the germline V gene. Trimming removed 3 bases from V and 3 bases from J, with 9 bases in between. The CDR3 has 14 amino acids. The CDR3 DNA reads TGTGCCAGCAGCTTTAATACGGTCTACAATGAGCAGTTCTTC. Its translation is CASSFNTVYNEQFF.

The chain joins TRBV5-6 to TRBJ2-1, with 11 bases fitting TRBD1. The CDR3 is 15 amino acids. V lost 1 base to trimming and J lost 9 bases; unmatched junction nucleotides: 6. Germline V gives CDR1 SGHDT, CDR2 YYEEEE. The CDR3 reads CASSLLGQGDGEQFF. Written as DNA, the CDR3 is TGTGCCAGCAGCTTGTTGGGACAGGGGGACGGTGAGCAGTTCTTC.

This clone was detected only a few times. The CDR3 coding sequence is TGTGCCATCAGTGAGTCGGGATTAGGTTCACCCCTCCACTTT. It specifies CAISESGLGSPLHF. The V gene is TRBV10-3, the J gene TRBJ1-6; no firm D call. This CDR3 spans 14 amino acids. Per germline, CDR1 ENHRY and CDR2 SYGVKD. Trimming took 0 bases from V and 9 from J, leaving 9 bases between them.

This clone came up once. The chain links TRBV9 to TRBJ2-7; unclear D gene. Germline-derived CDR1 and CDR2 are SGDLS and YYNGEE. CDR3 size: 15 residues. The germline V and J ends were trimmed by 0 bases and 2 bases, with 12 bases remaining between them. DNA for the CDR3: TGTGCCAGCAGCGTAGGCGTGACACCAACCTACGAGCAGTACTTC. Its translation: CASSVGVTPTYEQYF.

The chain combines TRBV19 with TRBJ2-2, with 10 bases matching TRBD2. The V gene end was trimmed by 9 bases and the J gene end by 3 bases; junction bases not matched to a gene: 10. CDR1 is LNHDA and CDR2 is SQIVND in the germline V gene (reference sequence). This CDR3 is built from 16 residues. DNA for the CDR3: TGTGCCAGCGAAGAACCTAGCGGGGGCCACACCGGGGAGCTGTTTTTT. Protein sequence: CASEEPSGGHTGELFF.

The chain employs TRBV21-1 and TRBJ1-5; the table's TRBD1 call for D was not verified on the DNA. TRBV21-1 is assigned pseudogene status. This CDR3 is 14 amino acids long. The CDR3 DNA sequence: TGTGCCAGCATCAGGGACAAGTGCAATCAGCCCCAGCATTTT. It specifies CASIRDKCNQPQHF.

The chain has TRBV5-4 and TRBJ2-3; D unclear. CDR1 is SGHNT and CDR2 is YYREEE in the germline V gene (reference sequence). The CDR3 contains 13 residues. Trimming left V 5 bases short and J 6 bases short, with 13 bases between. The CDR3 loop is CASRDLPADTQYF. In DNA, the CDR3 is TGTGCCAGCAGGGACCTTCCTGCGGATACGCAGTATTTT.

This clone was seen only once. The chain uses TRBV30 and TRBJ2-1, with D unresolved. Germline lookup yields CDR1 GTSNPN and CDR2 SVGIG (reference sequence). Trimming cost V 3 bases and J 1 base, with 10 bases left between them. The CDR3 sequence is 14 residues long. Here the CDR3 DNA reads TGTGCCTGGAGCGACGGAATATCCTACAATGAGCAGTTCTTC. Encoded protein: CAWSDGISYNEQFF.

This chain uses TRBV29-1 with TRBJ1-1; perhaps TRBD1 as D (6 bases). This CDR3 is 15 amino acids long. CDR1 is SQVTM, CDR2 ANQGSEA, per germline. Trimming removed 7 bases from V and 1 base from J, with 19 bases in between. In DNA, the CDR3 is TGCAGCGCCCAGGGGTCTACTGGCAGGAACACTGAAGCTTTCTTT. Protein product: CSAQGSTGRNTEAFF. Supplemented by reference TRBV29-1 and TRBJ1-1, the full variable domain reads SAVISQKPSRDICQRGTSLTIQCQVDSQVTMMFWYRQQPGQSLTLIATANQGSEATYESGFVIDKFPISRPNLTFSTLTVSNMSPEDSSIYLCSAQGSTGRNTEAFFGQGTRLTVV.

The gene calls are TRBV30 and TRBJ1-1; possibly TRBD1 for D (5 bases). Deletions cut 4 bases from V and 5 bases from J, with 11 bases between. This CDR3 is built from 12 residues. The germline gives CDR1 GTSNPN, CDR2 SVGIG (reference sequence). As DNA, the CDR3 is TGTGCCTGGACGAACGGGGGGACTGAAGCTTTCTTT. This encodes CAWTNGGTEAFF.

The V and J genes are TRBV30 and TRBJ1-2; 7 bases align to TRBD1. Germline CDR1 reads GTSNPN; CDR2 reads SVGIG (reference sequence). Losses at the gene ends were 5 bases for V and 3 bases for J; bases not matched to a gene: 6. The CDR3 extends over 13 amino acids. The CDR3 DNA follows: TGTGCCTGGGACAGGGTCGGGGACTATGGCTACACCTTC. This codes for CAWDRVGDYGYTF.

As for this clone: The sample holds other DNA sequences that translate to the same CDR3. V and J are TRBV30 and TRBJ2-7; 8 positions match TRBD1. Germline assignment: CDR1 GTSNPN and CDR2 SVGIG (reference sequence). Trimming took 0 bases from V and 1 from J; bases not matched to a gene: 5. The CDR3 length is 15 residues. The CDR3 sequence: CAWSVGQGASYEQYF. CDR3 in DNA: TGTGCCTGGAGTGTAGGCCAGGGGGCTTCCTACGAGCAGTACTTC.

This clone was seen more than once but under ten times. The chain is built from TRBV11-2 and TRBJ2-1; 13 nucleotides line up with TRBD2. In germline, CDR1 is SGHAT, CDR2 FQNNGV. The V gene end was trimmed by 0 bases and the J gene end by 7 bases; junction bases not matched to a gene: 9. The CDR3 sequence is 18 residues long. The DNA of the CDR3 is TGTGCCAGCAGCTTAGATTCTGTACTAGCGGGGGGGCTGAATGAGCAGTTCTTC. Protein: CASSLDSVLAGGLNEQFF.

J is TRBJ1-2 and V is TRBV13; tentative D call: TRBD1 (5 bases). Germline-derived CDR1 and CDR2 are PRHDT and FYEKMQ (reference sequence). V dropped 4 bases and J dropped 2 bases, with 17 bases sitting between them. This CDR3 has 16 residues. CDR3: CASSSGGQDTNYGYTF. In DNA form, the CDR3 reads TGTGCCAGCAGCTCCGGAGGGCAGGACACGAACTATGGCTACACCTTC.

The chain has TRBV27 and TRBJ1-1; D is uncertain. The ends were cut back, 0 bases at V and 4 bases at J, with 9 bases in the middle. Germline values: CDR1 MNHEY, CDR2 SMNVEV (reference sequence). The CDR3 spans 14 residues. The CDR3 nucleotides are TGTGCCAGCAGTTTATCGGGCTCTGGCACTGAAGCTTTCTTT. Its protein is CASSLSGSGTEAFF.